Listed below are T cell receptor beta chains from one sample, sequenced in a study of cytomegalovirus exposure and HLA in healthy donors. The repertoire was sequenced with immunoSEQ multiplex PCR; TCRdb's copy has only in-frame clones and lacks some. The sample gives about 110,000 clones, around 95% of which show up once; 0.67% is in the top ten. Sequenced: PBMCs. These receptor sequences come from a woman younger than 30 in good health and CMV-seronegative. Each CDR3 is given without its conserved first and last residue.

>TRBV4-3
ASSGGVDGYT
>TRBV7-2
ASSLAPAGGTEAF
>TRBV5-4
ASLRGAGARETQY
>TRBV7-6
ASSSYTGDGTEAF
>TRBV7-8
ASRLDTGTLNQPQH
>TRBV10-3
AISELAGPTDTQY
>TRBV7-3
ASSKGTAGNTEAF
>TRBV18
ASHADRGYEQY
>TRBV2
ASTPLTGSGNTIY
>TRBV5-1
ASSQPSGGSYSYEQY
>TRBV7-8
ASSPRQGGSSTDTQY
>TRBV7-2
ASSLAGGLGTGELF
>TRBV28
ASIREGGSASNEQF
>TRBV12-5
ASGFSPGSYGYT
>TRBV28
ASSSTRQGEAF
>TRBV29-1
SVGKGGGTQY
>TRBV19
ASSIVGRGYGYT
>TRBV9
ASSPTLAEGVEQY
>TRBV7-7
ASSLNRGGETQY
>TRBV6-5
ASSHQGGTEAF
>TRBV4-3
ASRRTSGGFNEQF
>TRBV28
ASSNLTGIF
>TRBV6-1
ASSESFGPYEQY
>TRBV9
ASSVRGGTDTQY
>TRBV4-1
ASSQDKTRGANVLT